This T cell receptor beta chain was captured in a study of blood T cells in healthy people across ages (dated by TCRdb to 2015 to 2017). Context from the whole study: In model experiments, roughly one uniquely barcoded TCR beta cDNA molecule per two T cells was captured by template switching. To avoid experimental bias, donors of different ages were distributed randomly across sequencing lanes. Donors were grouped into four age groups: young (average 16 years), middle-aged (39), aged (roughly 67) and long-lived (about 82). Using the same blood draw, the study looked at two additional independent replicas of 1 million unique cDNA reads for two donors, one aged 18 to 29 and the other aged 80 or older. To track age-related changes in TCR beta repertoire diversity, the study relied on deep sequencing normalized with unique cDNA molecular identifiers. What the authors observed across the whole study: Estimates of total diversity based on one million sequenced T cells were regarded as lower bounds and as underestimates. The long-lived group showed more naive CD4+ T cells, fewer expanded clones and increased TCR diversity than the aged group, suggesting age selection. The percentage of naive T cells measured by flow cytometry correlated strongly with observed TCR beta diversity. Observed TCR beta diversity per million T cells fell roughly linearly with age, and a significant reduction was already apparent by age roughly 41. Because the CMV infection status of the donors was unknown, age-related changes in expanded clonotypes may potentially have been confounded. Conclusive comparison of naive and antigen-experienced compartments was prevented by the profiling of bulk unsorted PBMCs.

This clonotype was observed at least ten times. Its binding antigen is unknown. No much larger clone is present one base from it, and per-base qualities are unavailable. The germline V gene gives CDR1 as SGHRS and CDR2 as YFSETQ. The germline ends are 7 bases apart after V is trimmed by 5 bases and J by 0 bases. Taken from cysteine to phenylalanine, the CDR3 has 13 residues. Left in the record is the CDR3 DNA by itself, 39 bases read in frame from the first base. The method was 5' RACE. These reads were obtained on an Illumina HiSeq 2500. A second PCR of roughly 7 to 12 cycles was run with a J-beta primer mix and a sample-barcoded 5' primer. A unique molecular identifier was introduced onto each TCR beta cDNA molecule by a template-switch 5' adaptor carrying 12 random nucleotides. Each sample yielded at least 2.5 million CDR3-containing paired-end reads. First-strand cDNA synthesis was performed from all RNA using the Mint cDNA synthesis kit, with priming by a TRBC-specific oligonucleotide. After uracil-DNA glycosylase treatment, a first 18-cycle PCR used universal primers M1SS and BC2_uni_R on all cDNA. Per the source publication's procedure: For normalization, 1 million high-quality reads, each with a distinct molecular identifier, were randomly selected from each sample. Reads sharing molecular identifiers were discarded rather than binned into consensus sequences. MiTCR, set to a Q25 quality threshold and the strictest error-elimination algorithm, was used for CDR3 identification, clonotype clustering and error correction. A nonparametric unseen species model using Euler transformation provided a lower-bound estimate of total TCR beta diversity. TCRdb cleaned the public reads at Q25 with fastp, built clones with MiXCR and kept in-frame beta chains. Records with the same CDR3 protein are collapsed into one entry carrying the most frequent genes and DNA. The authors' filters were not applied to this entry. Across this sample there are approximately 800,000 distinct CDR3 sequences, with roughly 34% seen only once. 10% to 15% of the sample goes to the ten largest clones.

The donors were under 40 Caucasian individuals from Russia, aged roughly 6 to 100 years, who were systemically healthy. Roughly 9.5 milliliters of peripheral blood were drawn from each donor into EDTA-treated Vacutainer tubes. Ficoll-Paque density-gradient centrifugation was used to isolate PBMCs, with at least 6.5 million per sample. Trizol reagent was used to extract total RNA from the PBMCs, yielding at least 6 micrograms per sample. The percentages of naive CD45RAhigh/CD27high T cells were determined by flow cytometry on a PBMC aliquot from every donor. Sequencing was carried out using blood. This sequence originates from a man in his late teens or twenties in good health. The sequence is built from TRBV5-1 and TRBJ2-3; the D segment cannot be called with confidence. The nucleotide sequence is TGCGCCAGCAGTCCCACTAGCACAGATACGCAGTATTTT. It specifies CASSPTSTDTQYF. The variable domain in full, with residues beyond the CDR3 obtained from the reference TRBV5-1 and TRBJ2-3 genes, is KAGVTQTPRYLIKTRGQQVTLSCSPISGHRSVSWYQQTPGQGLQFLFEYFSETQRNKGNFPGRFSGRQFSNSRSEMNVSTLELGDSALYLCASSPTSTDTQYFGPGTRLTVL.